A few counts support the clone carrying this TCR beta chain. The target antigen is unknown. A much larger clone differs from this one at a single base, so this may be a read error. The identical CDR3 is also encoded by other nucleotide sequences in the sample. In the original workflow: Researchers built a distant-metastasis classifier for papillary thyroid cancer that drew on CDR3 differences across clinicopathological groups. TCRdb called clones again from the PCR reads with MiXCR. The V and J calls and clone size come from TCRdb's table, not from the authors' own analysis. The data show 45,000 or so clones, about 4.2% seen once. This entry is derived from a study of metastatic and nonmetastatic thyroid tumors. Across the whole study: Repertoires were compared across blood and tumor or nodule tissue from malignant and benign thyroid patients.

No patient had received any treatment before thyroid surgery. Study-wide results and limits: For both blood and tumor, malignant thyroid tumors reportedly showed significantly higher TCR beta diversity than benign nodules did.

Germline-derived CDR1 and CDR2 are DFQATT and SNEGSKA (reference sequence). The CDR3 has 16 amino acids. V usage is TRBV20-1 and J usage is TRBJ2-3; D may correspond to TRBD1 or TRBD2 (5 bases each). The source of this sequence is a female donor with papillary thyroid cancer or a benign thyroid nodule (not recorded which). Some clones in this sample may be carry-over from other donors' samples. Source material: blood. Here the CDR3 reads CSARDSPGKGADTQYF. CDR3 nucleotide sequence: TGCAGTGCTAGAGATTCTCCAGGGAAGGGAGCAGATACGCAGTACTTT.